This paragraph covers one T cell receptor (beta chain) sequence. Its antigen remains unknown. In the same sample, other DNA sequences code for this CDR3. Each patient came to thyroid surgery without any prior treatment (of any kind). This record belongs to a study of metastatic and nonmetastatic thyroid tumors. Overall study: Thyroid patients, malignant and benign, had repertoires compared across blood and tumor or nodule tissue.

The authors' processing: The distant-metastasis classifier for papillary thyroid cancer was built from CDR3 differences across clinicopathological groups. Using MiXCR, TCRdb reanalyzed the PCR reads. The V and J calls here are based on TCRdb, not the publication. The data contain 20,000 to 30,000 clones, under 30% of them singletons. The study's findings and limits: Reportedly, malignant thyroid tumors had significantly higher TCR beta diversity than benign nodules, in blood and tumor.

Trimming pared 8 bases from V and 4 bases from J, leaving 18 bases between. The CDR3 has 16 residues. Germline V gives CDR1 SNHLY, CDR2 FYNNEI. The sample taken for sequencing was blood. The rearrangement joins TRBV2 to TRBJ2-6; D is possibly TRBD2 (6 bases). The TCR was taken from a female donor with papillary thyroid cancer or a benign thyroid nodule (not recorded which). Some clones in this sample may be carry-over from other donors' samples. CDR3 amino acids: CASGGESISGANVLTF. The CDR3 nucleotides read TGTGCCAGCGGCGGGGAGTCGATCTCCGGGGCCAACGTCCTGACTTTC.